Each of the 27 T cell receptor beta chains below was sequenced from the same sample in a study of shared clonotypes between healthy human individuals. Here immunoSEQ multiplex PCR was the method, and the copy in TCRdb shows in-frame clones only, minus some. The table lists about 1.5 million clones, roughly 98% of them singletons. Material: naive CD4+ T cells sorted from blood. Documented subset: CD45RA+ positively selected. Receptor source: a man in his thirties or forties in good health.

CDR3 amino acids: CASRRGLTDTQYF. Written as DNA, the CDR3 is TGTGCCAGCAGAAGAGGGCTCACAGATACGCAGTATTTT. This rearrangement joins TRBV11-2 to TRBJ2-3; tentative D call: TRBD2 (5 bases). Per germline, CDR1 SGHAT and CDR2 FQNNGV. This CDR3 is 13 amino acids long. Trimming took 6 bases from V and 2 from J, leaving 9 bases between them.

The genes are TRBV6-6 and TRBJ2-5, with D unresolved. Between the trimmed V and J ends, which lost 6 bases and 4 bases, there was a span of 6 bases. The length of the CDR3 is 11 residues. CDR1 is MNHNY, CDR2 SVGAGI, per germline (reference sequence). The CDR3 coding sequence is TGTGCCAGCAGCTTACTAGAGACCCAGTACTTC. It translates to CASSLLETQYF.

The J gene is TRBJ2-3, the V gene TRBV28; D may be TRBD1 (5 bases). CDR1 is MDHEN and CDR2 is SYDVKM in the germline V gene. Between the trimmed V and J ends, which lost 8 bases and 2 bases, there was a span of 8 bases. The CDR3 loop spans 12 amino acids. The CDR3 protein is CASGAPTDTQYF. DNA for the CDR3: TGTGCCAGCGGGGCTCCCACAGATACGCAGTATTTT. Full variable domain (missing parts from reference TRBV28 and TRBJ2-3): DVKVTQSSRYLVKRTGEKVFLECVQDMDHENMFWYRQDPGLGLRLIYFSYDVKMKEKGDIPEGYSVSREKKERFSLILESASTNQTSMYLCASGAPTDTQYFGPGTRLTVL.

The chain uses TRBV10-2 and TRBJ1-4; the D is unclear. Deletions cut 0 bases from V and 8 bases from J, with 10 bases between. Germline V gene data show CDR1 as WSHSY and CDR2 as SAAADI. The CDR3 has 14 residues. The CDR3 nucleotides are TGCGCCAGCAGTGAGTCGAAAGTTGGCGAAAAACTGTTTTTT. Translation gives CASSESKVGEKLFF.

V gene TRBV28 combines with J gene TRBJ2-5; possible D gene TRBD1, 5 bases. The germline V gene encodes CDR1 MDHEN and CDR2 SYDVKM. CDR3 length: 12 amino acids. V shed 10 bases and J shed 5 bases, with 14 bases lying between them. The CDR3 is CATHTAGETQYF. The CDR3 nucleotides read TGTGCCACCCACACGGCAGGGGAGACCCAGTACTTC. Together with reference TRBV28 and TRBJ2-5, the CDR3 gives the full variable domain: DVKVTQSSRYLVKRTGEKVFLECVQDMDHENMFWYRQDPGLGLRLIYFSYDVKMKEKGDIPEGYSVSREKKERFSLILESASTNQTSMYLCATHTAGETQYFGPGTRLLVL.

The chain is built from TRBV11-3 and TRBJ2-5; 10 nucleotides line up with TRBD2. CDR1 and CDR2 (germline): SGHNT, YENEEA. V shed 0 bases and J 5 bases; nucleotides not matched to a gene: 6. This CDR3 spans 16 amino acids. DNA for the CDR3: TGTGCCAGCAGCTTAGACCCTTATAGCGGGAGGGAGACCCAGTACTTC. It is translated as CASSLDPYSGRETQYF.

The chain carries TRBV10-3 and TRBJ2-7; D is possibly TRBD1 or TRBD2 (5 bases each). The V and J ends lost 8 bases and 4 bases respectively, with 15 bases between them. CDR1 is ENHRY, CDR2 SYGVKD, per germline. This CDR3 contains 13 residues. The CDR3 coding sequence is TGTGCCATCGGCCGGGACCGATTTTACGAGCAGTACTTC. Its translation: CAIGRDRFYEQYF.

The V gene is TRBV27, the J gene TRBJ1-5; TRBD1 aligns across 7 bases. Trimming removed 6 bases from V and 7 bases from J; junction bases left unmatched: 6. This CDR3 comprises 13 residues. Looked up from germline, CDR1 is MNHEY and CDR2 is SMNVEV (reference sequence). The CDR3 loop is CASSWGRGQPQHF. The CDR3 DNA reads TGTGCCAGCAGCTGGGGCAGGGGGCAGCCCCAGCATTTT.

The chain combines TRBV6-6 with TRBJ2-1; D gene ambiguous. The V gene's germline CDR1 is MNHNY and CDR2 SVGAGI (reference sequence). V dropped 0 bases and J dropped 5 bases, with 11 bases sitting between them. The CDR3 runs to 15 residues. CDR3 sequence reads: CASSYSSLPNNEQFF. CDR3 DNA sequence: TGTGCCAGCAGTTACTCGTCACTACCGAACAATGAGCAGTTCTTC.

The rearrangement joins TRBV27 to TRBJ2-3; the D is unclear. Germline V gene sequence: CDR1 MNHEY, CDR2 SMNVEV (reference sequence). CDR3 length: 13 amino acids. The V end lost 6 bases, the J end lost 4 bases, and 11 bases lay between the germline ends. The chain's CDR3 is CASSSIQSDTQYF. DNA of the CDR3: TGTGCCAGCAGCTCCATTCAGTCAGATACGCAGTATTTT.

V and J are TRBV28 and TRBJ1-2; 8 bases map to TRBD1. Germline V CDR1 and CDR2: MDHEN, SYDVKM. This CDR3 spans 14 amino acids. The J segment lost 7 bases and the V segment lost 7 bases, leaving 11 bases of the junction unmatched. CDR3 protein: CASIMTGAPAGYTF. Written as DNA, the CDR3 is TGTGCCAGCATTATGACAGGGGCTCCCGCTGGCTACACCTTC.

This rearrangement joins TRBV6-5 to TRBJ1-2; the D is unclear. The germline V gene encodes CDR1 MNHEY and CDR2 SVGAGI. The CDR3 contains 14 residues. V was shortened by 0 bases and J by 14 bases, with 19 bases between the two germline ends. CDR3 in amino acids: CASSYSSRIKVSTF. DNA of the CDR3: TGTGCCAGCAGTTACTCTTCCAGGATCAAGGTTTCGACCTTC.

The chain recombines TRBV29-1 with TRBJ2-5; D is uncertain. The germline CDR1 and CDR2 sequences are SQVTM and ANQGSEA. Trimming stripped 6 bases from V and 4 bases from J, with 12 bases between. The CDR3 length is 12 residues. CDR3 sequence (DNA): TGCAGCGTCCACAGTGGTGGAGAGACCCAGTACTTC. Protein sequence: CSVHSGGETQYF.

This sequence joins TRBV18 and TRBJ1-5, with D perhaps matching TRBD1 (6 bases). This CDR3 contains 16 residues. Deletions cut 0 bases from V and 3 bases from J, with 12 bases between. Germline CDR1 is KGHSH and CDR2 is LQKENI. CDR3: CASSPPQGRNNQPQHF. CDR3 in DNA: TGTGCCAGCTCACCACCTCAGGGGAGGAACAATCAGCCCCAGCATTTT.

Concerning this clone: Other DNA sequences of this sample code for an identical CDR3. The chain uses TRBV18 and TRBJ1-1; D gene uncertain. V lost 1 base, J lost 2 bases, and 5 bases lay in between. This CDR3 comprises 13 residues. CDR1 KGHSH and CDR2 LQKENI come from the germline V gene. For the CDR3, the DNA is TGTGCCAGCTCACCACAAGAAAACACTGAAGCTTTCTTT. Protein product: CASSPQENTEAFF.

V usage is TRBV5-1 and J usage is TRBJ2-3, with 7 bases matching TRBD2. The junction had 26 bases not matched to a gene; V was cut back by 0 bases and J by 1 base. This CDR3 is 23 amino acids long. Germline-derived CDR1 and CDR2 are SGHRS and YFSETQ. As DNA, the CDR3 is TGCGCCAGCAGCTTGGAAAGGGGAGGGCCTAGTTTCCGCGACGCGCTGGGCACAGATACGCAGTATTTT. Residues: CASSLERGGPSFRDALGTDTQYF.

The CDR3 reads CASSGRGVTYEQYF. In nucleotides, the CDR3 is TGTGCCAGCAGCGGGCGGGGGGTCACCTACGAGCAGTACTTC. The J gene is TRBJ2-7, the V gene TRBV5-6; 8 nucleotides agree with TRBD2. Trimming removed 4 bases from V and 2 bases from J; junction bases left unmatched: 5. CDR1 and CDR2 from the germline V gene are SGHDT and YYEEEE. This CDR3 is built from 14 residues.

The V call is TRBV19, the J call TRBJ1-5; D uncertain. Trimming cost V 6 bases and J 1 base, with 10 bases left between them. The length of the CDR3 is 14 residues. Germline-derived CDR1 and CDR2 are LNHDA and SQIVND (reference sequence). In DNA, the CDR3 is TGTGCCAGTAGGCTGACGGGGAGCAATCAGCCCCAGCATTTT. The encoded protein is CASRLTGSNQPQHF.

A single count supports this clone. The DNA of the CDR3 is TGTGCCACTGGGTTTTCGACACTATCCTCCTACGAGCAGTACTTC. Residues: CATGFSTLSSYEQYF. V usage is TRBV6-1 and J usage is TRBJ2-7; D is undetermined. The CDR3 has 15 residues. Germline CDR1 reads MNHNS; CDR2 reads SASEGT. Trimming removed 10 bases from V and 0 bases from J, with 19 bases in between.

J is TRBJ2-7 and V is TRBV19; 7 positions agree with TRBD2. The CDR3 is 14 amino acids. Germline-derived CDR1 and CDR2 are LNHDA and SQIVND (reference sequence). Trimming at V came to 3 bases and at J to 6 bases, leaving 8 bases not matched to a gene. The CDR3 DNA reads TGTGCCAGTAGTATGAAACGGGAGGTCTCCGAGCAGTACTTC. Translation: CASSMKREVSEQYF. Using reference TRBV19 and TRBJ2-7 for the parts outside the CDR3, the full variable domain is DGGITQSPKYLFRKEGQNVTLSCEQNLNHDAMYWYRQDPGQGLRLIYYSQIVNDFQKGDIAEGYSVSREKKESFPLTVTSAQKNPTAFYLCASSMKREVSEQYFGPGTRLTVT.

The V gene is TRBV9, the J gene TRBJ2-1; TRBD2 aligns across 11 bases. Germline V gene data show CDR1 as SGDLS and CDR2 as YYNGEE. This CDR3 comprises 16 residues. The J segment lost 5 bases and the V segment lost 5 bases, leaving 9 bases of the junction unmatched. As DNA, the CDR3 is TGTGCCAGCAGTTTATCCGGGACTAGCGGAAACAATGAGCAGTTCTTC. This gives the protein CASSLSGTSGNNEQFF.

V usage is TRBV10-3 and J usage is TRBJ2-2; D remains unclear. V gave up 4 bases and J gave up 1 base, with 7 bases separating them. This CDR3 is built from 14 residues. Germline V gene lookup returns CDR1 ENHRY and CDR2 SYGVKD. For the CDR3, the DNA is TGTGCCATCAGTGGCCTAGGGAACACCGGGGAGCTGTTTTTT. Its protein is CAISGLGNTGELFF.

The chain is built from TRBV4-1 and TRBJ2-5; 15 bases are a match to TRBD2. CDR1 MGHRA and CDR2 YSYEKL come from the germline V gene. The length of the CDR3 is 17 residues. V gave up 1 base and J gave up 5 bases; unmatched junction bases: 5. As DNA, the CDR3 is TGCGCCAGCAGCCAAGGGACTAGCGGGAGGGCCGTTGAGACCCAGTACTTC. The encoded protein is CASSQGTSGRAVETQYF.

The CDR3 loop is CASSLAPVEGEAFF. In nucleotides, the CDR3 is TGTGCCAGCAGTTTGGCCCCGGTCGAGGGCGAAGCTTTCTTT. The V call is TRBV28, the J call TRBJ1-1; D ambiguous. This CDR3 region has 14 residues. Trimming shortened V by 3 bases and J by 8 bases, and 16 bases separated the two germline ends. CDR1 is MDHEN, CDR2 SYDVKM, per germline.

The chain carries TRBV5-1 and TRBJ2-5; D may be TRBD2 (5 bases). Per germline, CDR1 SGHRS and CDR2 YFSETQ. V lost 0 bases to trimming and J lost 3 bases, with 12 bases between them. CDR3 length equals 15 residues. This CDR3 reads CASSLARGIEETQYF. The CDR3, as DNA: TGCGCCAGCAGCTTGGCCCGGGGTATAGAAGAGACCCAGTACTTC.

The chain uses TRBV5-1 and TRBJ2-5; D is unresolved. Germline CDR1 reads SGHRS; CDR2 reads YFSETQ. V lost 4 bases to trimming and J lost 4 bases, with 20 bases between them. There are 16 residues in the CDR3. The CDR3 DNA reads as TGCGCCAGCAGCCCGGTGGGAACCCCGAAGGGAGAGACCCAGTACTTC. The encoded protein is CASSPVGTPKGETQYF.

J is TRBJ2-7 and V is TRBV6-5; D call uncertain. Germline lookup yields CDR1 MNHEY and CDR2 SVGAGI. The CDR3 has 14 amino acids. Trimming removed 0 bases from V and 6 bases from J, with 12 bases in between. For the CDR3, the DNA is TGTGCCAGCAGTTACTCGAATCAAGGGTTCGAGCAGTACTTC. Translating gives CASSYSNQGFEQYF.